One and the same sample provided the 19 T cell receptor beta chains below, sequenced in a study of chemoradiotherapy in HPV16-positive cancers. Profiling relied on immunoSEQ multiplex PCR, and the TCRdb table lists in-frame clones only, not all of them. The sample yields around 53,000 clones, roughly nine tenths seen once. The sample consisted of blood, taken from a patient who underwent chemoradiotherapy. The receptors were sampled from a human donor with HPV-associated anogenital cancer.

V and J are TRBV5-1 and TRBJ2-5, with 8 positions matching TRBD1. This CDR3 region has 15 residues. V shed 2 bases, J shed 4 bases, and the junction held 7 bases outside the gene matches. The germline V gene has CDR1 SGHRS and CDR2 YFSETQ. As DNA, the CDR3 is TGCGCCAGCAGCTTTGGGCAGGGGGCCGGAGAGACCCAGTACTTC. Its translation is CASSFGQGAGETQYF.

CDR3 region: CASSFDLGANDSPLHF. DNA for the CDR3: TGTGCCAGCAGCTTCGACTTGGGGGCAAACGATTCACCCCTCCACTTT. V gene TRBV9 combines with J gene TRBJ1-6; a weak D match, TRBD1 (6 bases). The CDR3 is 16 residues long. V shed 4 bases and J shed 8 bases, with 19 bases lying between them. The germline V gene has CDR1 SGDLS and CDR2 YYNGEE.

The chain combines TRBV4-3 with TRBJ1-2; 8 positions match TRBD1. J lost 8 bases, V lost 3 bases, and 8 bases had no gene match. Per the germline V gene, CDR1 is LGHNA and CDR2 is YSLEER. This CDR3 contains 14 residues. The CDR3 loop is CASSQPQGDGGYTF. The CDR3 nucleotides are TGCGCCAGCAGCCAGCCACAGGGGGATGGAGGCTACACCTTC.

This chain uses TRBV7-2 with TRBJ2-7; 8 bases are shared with TRBD1. Germline loops: CDR1 SGHTA, CDR2 FQGNSA. V was pared by 5 bases and J by 9 bases, with 9 bases of the junction left unmatched. This CDR3 comprises 13 residues. CDR3 region: CASSQPSDRVQYF. The CDR3 bases are TGTGCCAGCAGCCAGCCCTCGGACAGGGTGCAGTACTTC.

The CDR3 sequence is CASSHRLAGPQETQYF. The CDR3 DNA reads as TGTGCCAGCAGCCACCGACTAGCGGGGCCCCAAGAGACCCAGTACTTC. The genes are TRBV5-4 and TRBJ2-5; TRBD2 matches at 11 bases. CDR3 length: 16 residues. Germline V gives CDR1 SGHNT, CDR2 YYREEE (reference sequence). V gave up 4 bases and J gave up 1 base; unmatched junction bases: 6.

This chain uses TRBV6-1 with TRBJ1-2, with 7 positions matching TRBD1. The germline V gene encodes CDR1 MNHNS and CDR2 SASEGT. The CDR3 spans 11 residues. With V trimmed by 11 bases and J by 8 bases, 8 bases remained unmatched. The CDR3 spells CAVQQGRGYTF. For the CDR3, the DNA is TGTGCCGTACAACAGGGGAGAGGCTACACCTTC.

The sample holds one count of this clone. The V gene is TRBV27, the J gene TRBJ2-1; 9 bases align to TRBD1. The V and J ends lost 2 bases and 7 bases, in that order; junction bases with no gene match: 0. Germline-derived CDR1 and CDR2 are MNHEY and SMNVEV (reference sequence). The CDR3 is 13 residues long. CDR3 nucleotide sequence: TGTGCCAGCAGTTTAGGGACAGGGAATGAGCAGTTCTTC. The encoded protein is CASSLGTGNEQFF.

V usage is TRBV6-1 and J usage is TRBJ2-3; TRBD2 matches at 11 bases. CDR1 MNHNS and CDR2 SASEGT come from the germline V gene. This CDR3 spans 17 amino acids. After removal of 1 base from V and 2 bases from J, the junction contained 5 bases not matched to a gene. The CDR3 region is CASSEGASGGSTDTQYF. CDR3 in DNA: TGTGCCAGCAGTGAAGGGGCTAGCGGGGGGTCCACAGATACGCAGTATTTT.

This clone was found once. The V call is TRBV7-3, the J call TRBJ1-1; D gene uncertain. The CDR3 extends over 14 amino acids. V lost 6 bases, J lost 6 bases, and 17 bases lay in between. Germline loops: CDR1 SGHTA, CDR2 FQGTGA. The chain's CDR3 is CASRARVERAEAFF. CDR3 bases: TGTGCCAGCAGGGCCAGAGTCGAGAGGGCTGAAGCTTTCTTT.

This chain connects TRBV30 to TRBJ1-4; D may be TRBD1 (5 bases). Per germline, CDR1 GTSNPN and CDR2 SVGIG (reference sequence). V lost 0 bases, J lost 8 bases, and 10 bases lay in between. This CDR3 comprises 13 residues. This chain's CDR3 is CAWSVDSPEKLFF. The CDR3 DNA follows: TGTGCCTGGAGTGTAGACAGTCCAGAAAAACTGTTTTTT. Filled out from reference TRBV30 and TRBJ1-4, the complete variable domain reads SQTIHQWPATLVQPVGSPLSLECTVEGTSNPNLYWYRQAAGRGLQLLFYSVGIGQISSEVPQNLSASRPQDRQFILSSKKLLLSDSGFYLCAWSVDSPEKLFFGSGTQLSVL.

This clone appeared a few times. The V gene is TRBV5-4, the J gene TRBJ2-2; no clear D. Trimming took off 0 bases at V and 3 bases at J, with 12 bases between the two ends. The CDR3 is made up of 16 amino acids. Germline values: CDR1 SGHNT, CDR2 YYREEE (reference sequence). The DNA of the CDR3 is TGTGCCAGCAGCTTGGATGTTAGTGAGGACACCGGGGAGCTGTTTTTT. Its translation: CASSLDVSEDTGELFF.

In this sample, this clone turned up once. V is TRBV28 and J is TRBJ2-3, with 9 bases aligning to TRBD2. There are 15 residues in the CDR3. Unmatched junction bases numbered 4, after V lost 4 bases and J lost 2 bases. The germline V gene has CDR1 MDHEN and CDR2 SYDVKM. The CDR3 loop is CASSSPSGDTDTQYF. CDR3 sequence (DNA): TGTGCCAGCAGTTCACCTAGCGGGGACACAGATACGCAGTATTTT.

V is TRBV27 and J is TRBJ1-5; D might be TRBD1 (5 bases). The CDR3 consists of 13 residues. CDR1 is MNHEY and CDR2 is SMNVEV in the germline V gene (reference sequence). V shed 4 bases and J shed 6 bases, with 10 bases lying between them. CDR3 sequence: CASSYDSRQPQHF. CDR3 nucleotide sequence: TGTGCCAGCAGTTATGACAGTCGTCAGCCCCAGCATTTT.

CDR3 in DNA: TGTGCTAGTGGTTTGGAAACGGACAGGGTAAGCAATCAGCCCCAGCATTTT. Translated: CASGLETDRVSNQPQHF. The gene calls are TRBV12-5 and TRBJ1-5; TRBD1 matches at 8 bases. The CDR3 runs to 17 residues. Germline V gives CDR1 LGHNT, CDR2 FRNRAP. Losses at the gene ends were 1 base for V and 1 base for J; bases not matched to a gene: 6.

V and J are TRBV5-4 and TRBJ1-6, with D tentatively TRBD1 (5 bases). V was shortened by 4 bases and J by 2 bases, with 10 bases between the two germline ends. This CDR3 spans 15 amino acids. Germline assignment: CDR1 SGHNT and CDR2 YYREEE (reference sequence). The CDR3 DNA follows: TGTGCCAGCAGCCCTCCAGGGCCCTATAATTCACCCCTCCACTTT. Translating gives CASSPPGPYNSPLHF.

CDR3 loop: CASSVGTGDSYGYTF. CDR3 nucleotides: TGTGCCAGTAGTGTTGGGACAGGGGACAGCTATGGCTACACCTTC. The chain has TRBV19 and TRBJ1-2; 10 bases match TRBD1. In germline, CDR1 is LNHDA, CDR2 SQIVND (reference sequence). The CDR3 sequence is 15 residues long. V was clipped by 5 bases and J by 4 bases; unmatched bases: 7.

V gene TRBV9 combines with J gene TRBJ1-4; D might be TRBD1 (6 bases). CDR1 SGDLS and CDR2 YYNGEE come from the germline V gene. Trimming shortened V by 4 bases and J by 7 bases, and 17 bases separated the two germline ends. The CDR3 consists of 15 residues. In DNA form, the CDR3 reads TGTGCCAGCAGCCAAGCTCAGGGAGGGGGTGAAAAACTGTTTTTT. It specifies CASSQAQGGGEKLFF.

This clone has just one count. DNA of the CDR3: TGTGCCAGCAGTGAAGGGACAGGGAACTCTGGAAACACCATATATTTT. It specifies CASSEGTGNSGNTIYF. This chain joins TRBV6-1 and TRBJ1-3; 8 bases align to TRBD1. Germline CDR1 is MNHNS and CDR2 is SASEGT. With V trimmed by 1 base and J by 0 bases, 2 bases remained unmatched. The CDR3 consists of 16 residues.

This clone was counted only a few times. CDR3 amino acids: CASSWGSGVQETQYF. In nucleotides, the CDR3 is TGCGCCAGCAGCTGGGGTTCAGGGGTCCAAGAGACCCAGTACTTC. The V gene is TRBV5-1, the J gene TRBJ2-5; possibly TRBD1 for D (6 bases). Germline V gives CDR1 SGHRS, CDR2 YFSETQ. The CDR3 consists of 15 residues. The V and J ends lost 3 bases and 1 base respectively, with 13 bases between them.